Below, 28 T cell receptor beta chains from the same sample are listed, as sequenced in a study of cytomegalovirus exposure and HLA in healthy donors. The PCR was carried out with 60 Vbeta primers and 13 Jbeta primers. TCRdb's table, derived via immunoSEQ multiplex PCR, lists solely in-frame clones and lacks some. Of roughly 140,000 clones detected, 68% appear once; the ten largest clones hold more than 4%. Sequencing was performed on PBMCs. The origin of the receptors is a man aged 55 to 70 in good health and CMV-seronegative.

The V call is TRBV11-2, the J call TRBJ1-1; no reliable D call. The germline V gene encodes CDR1 SGHAT and CDR2 FQNNGV. Between the trimmed V and J ends, which lost 2 bases and 0 bases, there was a span of 7 bases. This CDR3 is built from 14 residues. In DNA form, the CDR3 reads TGTGCCAGCAGCTTATCGGTGGTGAACACTGAAGCTTTCTTT. This translates into CASSLSVVNTEAFF.

This clone turned up a few times. The chain combines TRBV23-1 with TRBJ2-7; 9 bases match TRBD1. TRBV23-1 is treated as an ORF (open reading frame) with a function not yet certain. V was pared by 6 bases and J by 6 bases, with 12 bases of the junction left unmatched. The CDR3 runs to 15 residues. CDR3 region: CASRLGTGRCGEQYF. As DNA, the CDR3 is TGCGCCAGCAGGTTGGGGACAGGGAGGTGCGGCGAGCAGTACTTC.

The chain joins TRBV30 to TRBJ1-1; the D is unclear. The germline V gene encodes CDR1 GTSNPN and CDR2 SVGIG (reference sequence). V was shortened by 2 bases and J by 1 base, with 8 bases between the two germline ends. The CDR3 is 13 amino acids. The CDR3 DNA is TGTGCCTGGAGTTTGGAGGGGAACACTGAAGCTTTCTTT. This sequence encodes CAWSLEGNTEAFF.

The V gene is TRBV28, the J gene TRBJ1-6; 8 positions match TRBD1. CDR3 size: 15 residues. Germline V lookup: CDR1 MDHEN, CDR2 SYDVKM. The V and J ends lost 4 bases and 6 bases, in that order; junction bases with no gene match: 5. CDR3 bases: TGTGCCAGCAGTTCAAGGGGGACAGGTAATTCACCCCTCCACTTT. Translation: CASSSRGTGNSPLHF. Supplemented by reference TRBV28 and TRBJ1-6, the full variable domain reads DVKVTQSSRYLVKRTGEKVFLECVQDMDHENMFWYRQDPGLGLRLIYFSYDVKMKEKGDIPEGYSVSREKKERFSLILESASTNQTSMYLCASSSRGTGNSPLHFGNGTRLTVT.

The chain carries TRBV7-9 and TRBJ2-7, with D perhaps matching TRBD1 (5 bases). Per the germline V gene, CDR1 is SEHNR and CDR2 is FQNEAQ (reference sequence). The CDR3 is 12 residues long. The V gene lost 4 bases and the J gene lost 4 bases, with 8 bases spanning the gap. The CDR3 DNA is TGTGCCAGCAGCTCAGGGATGTACGAGCAGTACTTC. As protein: CASSSGMYEQYF.

This rearrangement joins TRBV28 to TRBJ1-1, with no clear D. The V end was cut by 8 bases, the J end by 1 base, with 14 bases between. Germline CDR1 is MDHEN and CDR2 is SYDVKM. CDR3 size: 14 residues. The CDR3 loop reads CASLRLAGNTEAFF. DNA of the CDR3: TGTGCCAGCTTGCGTTTAGCTGGGAACACTGAAGCTTTCTTT. The full variable domain, completed using reference TRBV28 and TRBJ1-1, is DVKVTQSSRYLVKRTGEKVFLECVQDMDHENMFWYRQDPGLGLRLIYFSYDVKMKEKGDIPEGYSVSREKKERFSLILESASTNQTSMYLCASLRLAGNTEAFFGQGTRLTVV.

This clone came up once. Additional DNA sequences in this sample encode the identical CDR3. The J gene is TRBJ2-7, the V gene TRBV28, with 7 bases identical to TRBD1. CDR3 length equals 13 residues. The ends lost 6 bases at V and 1 base at J; junction bases unmatched: 3. Germline CDR1 reads MDHEN; CDR2 reads SYDVKM. The CDR3 protein is CASSRQGSYEQYF. In DNA form, the CDR3 reads TGTGCCAGCAGCCGACAGGGATCCTACGAGCAGTACTTC. Drawing the rest from reference TRBV28 and TRBJ2-7, the complete variable domain is DVKVTQSSRYLVKRTGEKVFLECVQDMDHENMFWYRQDPGLGLRLIYFSYDVKMKEKGDIPEGYSVSREKKERFSLILESASTNQTSMYLCASSRQGSYEQYFGPGTRLTVT.

V is TRBV6-1 and J is TRBJ2-7, with 7 bases lining up with TRBD2. After removal of 7 bases from V and 5 bases from J, the junction contained 8 bases not matched to a gene. The CDR3 sequence is 13 residues long. Germline-derived CDR1 and CDR2 are MNHNS and SASEGT. CDR3 coding DNA: TGTGCCAGCACGACTAGCAGGACCCACGAGCAGTACTTC. It encodes CASTTSRTHEQYF.

V and J are TRBV18 and TRBJ1-1; 10 bases agree with TRBD1. Losses at the gene ends were 3 bases for V and 0 bases for J; bases not matched to a gene: 4. The length of the CDR3 is 16 residues. Per germline, CDR1 KGHSH and CDR2 LQKENI. The DNA of the CDR3 is TGTGCCAGCTCACCGGGACAGGGGTCCCTGAACACTGAAGCTTTCTTT. It codes for CASSPGQGSLNTEAFF.

This clone was recorded a few times. The rearrangement joins TRBV18 to TRBJ2-2, with 12 positions matching TRBD2. There are 17 residues in the CDR3. V was pared by 3 bases and J by 4 bases, with 6 bases of the junction left unmatched. Germline CDR1 reads KGHSH; CDR2 reads LQKENI. This CDR3 is CASSPPSGRASTGELFF. CDR3 DNA: TGTGCCAGCTCACCTCCTAGCGGGAGGGCCAGCACCGGGGAGCTGTTTTTT.

This chain connects TRBV11-1 to TRBJ1-1, with D hard to call. This CDR3 has 11 residues. Trimming removed 1 base from V and 8 bases from J, with 5 bases in between. The V gene's germline CDR1 is SGHAT and CDR2 FQDESV (reference sequence). The CDR3 DNA sequence: TGTGCCAGCAGCTTAGGTATGGAAGCTTTCTTT. Translated: CASSLGMEAFF. Filled out from reference TRBV11-1 and TRBJ1-1, the complete variable domain reads EAEVAQSPRYKITEKSQAVAFWCDPISGHATLYWYRQILGQGPELLVQFQDESVVDDSQLPKDRFSAERLKGVDSTLKIQPAELGDSAMYLCASSLGMEAFFGQGTRLTVV.

V gene TRBV29-1 combines with J gene TRBJ2-7; 9 bases are a match to TRBD1. V trimming: 6 bases; J trimming: 5 bases; junction bases outside the gene matches: 11. The CDR3 sequence is 14 residues long. The V gene's germline CDR1 is SQVTM and CDR2 ANQGSEA. The CDR3 spells CSVLFRDRANEQYF. CDR3 nucleotide sequence: TGCAGCGTCCTTTTCCGGGACAGGGCCAACGAGCAGTACTTC.

Only a few counts were recorded for this clone. The V gene is TRBV2, the J gene TRBJ2-5, with TRBD1 identical over 8 bases. Per germline, CDR1 SNHLY and CDR2 FYNNEI. With V trimmed by 11 bases and J by 5 bases, 10 bases remained unmatched. The CDR3 consists of 13 residues. The CDR3 reads CASKDRESETQYF. The CDR3 DNA follows: TGTGCCTCTAAGGACAGGGAAAGTGAGACCCAGTACTTC.

The gene calls are TRBV2 and TRBJ2-3; 9 bases are a match to TRBD2. This CDR3 has 14 residues. V lost 7 bases to trimming and J lost 6 bases; unmatched junction nucleotides: 8. The germline V gene has CDR1 SNHLY and CDR2 FYNNEI. CDR3 sequence (DNA): TGTGCCAGCACCCAAGAGGCGGGGGGGGATACGCAGTATTTT. It encodes CASTQEAGGDTQYF.

The chain has TRBV10-3 and TRBJ2-5; 7 bases map to TRBD2. V lost 3 bases to trimming and J lost 5 bases; unmatched junction nucleotides: 6. Germline CDR1 ENHRY, CDR2 SYGVKD. The CDR3 is made up of 14 amino acids. The CDR3 reads CAISESGEGETQYF. CDR3 sequence (DNA): TGTGCCATCAGTGAATCCGGGGAGGGTGAGACCCAGTACTTC.

The chain uses TRBV11-2 and TRBJ2-7; possible D gene TRBD2, 6 bases. The CDR3 has 17 residues. Germline V gives CDR1 SGHAT, CDR2 FQNNGV. The V end was cut by 3 bases, the J end by 0 bases, with 18 bases between. The CDR3 is CASSLDGRLAYSYEQYF. CDR3 DNA sequence: TGTGCCAGCAGCTTGGACGGAAGGCTAGCGTACTCCTACGAGCAGTACTTC.

The rearrangement links TRBV7-9 to TRBJ2-3; 7 bases match TRBD2. J was trimmed by 5 bases and V by 5 bases; bases with no gene match: 7. CDR3 length: 14 amino acids. Per the germline V gene, CDR1 is SEHNR and CDR2 is FQNEAQ (reference sequence). The CDR3 is CASSPRGVGDTQYF. CDR3 nucleotides: TGTGCCAGCAGCCCCCGGGGGGTTGGAGATACGCAGTATTTT.

The rearrangement uses TRBV7-9 and TRBJ2-7; the D gene is possibly TRBD2 (6 bases). Germline lookup yields CDR1 SEHNR and CDR2 FQNEAQ (reference sequence). V was trimmed by 2 bases and J by 5 bases, leaving 10 bases between them. CDR3 size: 13 residues. DNA of the CDR3: TGTGCCAGCAGCTTAATCGGGAGTGACGAGCAGTACTTC. Translating it yields CASSLIGSDEQYF.

This chain joins TRBV11-2 and TRBJ2-1; D remains ambiguous. This CDR3 spans 12 amino acids. V lost 4 bases, J lost 8 bases, and 9 bases lay in between. The germline V gene encodes CDR1 SGHAT and CDR2 FQNNGV. The CDR3 DNA sequence: TGTGCCAGCAGCTCCCTCGCGGATGAGCAGTTCTTC. Its translation is CASSSLADEQFF.

The chain links TRBV7-2 to TRBJ1-6, with D possibly being TRBD1 (6 bases). The germline V and J ends were trimmed by 1 base and 5 bases, with 9 bases remaining between them. This CDR3 comprises 15 residues. From germline, CDR1 is SGHTA and CDR2 FQGNSA. The CDR3 DNA follows: TGTGCCAGCAGCTTAGAAGCAGGGGATAATTCACCCCTCCACTTT. Residues: CASSLEAGDNSPLHF.

V and J are TRBV19 and TRBJ1-1, with D possibly being TRBD1 (6 bases). CDR3 size: 15 residues. Trimming pared 3 bases from V and 1 base from J, leaving 12 bases between. Germline values: CDR1 LNHDA, CDR2 SQIVND (reference sequence). CDR3 protein: CASSIQGSTNTEAFF. The CDR3 DNA follows: TGTGCCAGTAGTATTCAGGGGTCCACGAACACTGAAGCTTTCTTT.

V usage is TRBV7-6 and J usage is TRBJ2-5; D unclear. The CDR3 contains 12 residues. V gave up 3 bases and J gave up 3 bases, with 5 bases separating them. CDR1 is SGHVS, CDR2 FNYEAQ, per germline. Written as DNA, the CDR3 is TGTGCCAGCAGCTTGCCGGAAGAGACCCAGTACTTC. Translated: CASSLPEETQYF.

The chain links TRBV19 to TRBJ1-4; TRBD1 matches at 7 bases. The CDR3 consists of 14 residues. The germline gives CDR1 LNHDA, CDR2 SQIVND (reference sequence). The trim removed 7 bases at V and 3 bases at J, leaving 5 bases unmatched. The CDR3 is CASNSRGPNEKLFF. DNA of the CDR3: TGTGCCAGTAATTCGAGGGGGCCTAATGAAAAACTGTTTTTT.

The V gene is TRBV2, the J gene TRBJ1-2; D possibly corresponds to TRBD1 (5 bases). Germline lookup yields CDR1 SNHLY and CDR2 FYNNEI. The CDR3 is 10 residues long. Trimming cost V 6 bases and J 14 bases, with 13 bases left between them. CDR3 DNA sequence: TGTGCCAGCAGGGAATTGGGGCCTACCTTC. This gives the protein CASRELGPTF. The entire variable domain, with the rest obtained from reference TRBV2 and TRBJ1-2, is as follows: EPEVTQTPSHQVTQMGQEVILRCVPISNHLYFYWYRQILGQKVEFLVSFYNNEISEKSEIFDDQFSVERPDGSNFTLKIRSTKLEDSAMYFCASRELGPTFGSGTRLTVV.

The CDR3 DNA sequence: TGTGCCAGCAGAAGGGACTTTTGGAACACTGAAGCTTTCTTT. The encoded protein is CASRRDFWNTEAFF. The V call is TRBV28, the J call TRBJ1-1, with a tentative D call TRBD1 (5 bases). The CDR3 sequence is 14 residues long. V gave up 6 bases and J gave up 1 base, with 12 bases separating them. The germline CDR1 and CDR2 sequences are MDHEN and SYDVKM.

With regard to this clone: The sample contains more than one DNA sequence encoding this CDR3. This chain joins TRBV5-6 and TRBJ1-5, with D unresolved. CDR1 is SGHDT and CDR2 is YYEEEE in the germline V gene. The CDR3 is 14 amino acids. The V end lost 0 bases, the J end lost 8 bases, and 12 bases lay between the germline ends. The CDR3 here is CASSLDTGTEPQHF. The CDR3 region has the DNA TGTGCCAGCAGCTTGGATACGGGAACTGAGCCCCAGCATTTT.

This clone occurred a few times. The rearrangement uses TRBV28 and TRBJ1-3, with 9 bases aligning to TRBD1. Germline CDR1 MDHEN, CDR2 SYDVKM. The CDR3 totals 18 residues. The V and J ends lost 7 bases and 0 bases, in that order; junction bases with no gene match: 13. CDR3 DNA: TGTGCCAGCACGGACAGGGGCCCACCCAAAACCTCTGGAAACACCATATATTTT. This encodes CASTDRGPPKTSGNTIYF.

The rearrangement joins TRBV5-1 to TRBJ1-1; the D is unclear. The CDR3 runs 12 residues. Trimming took off 2 bases at V and 6 bases at J, with 8 bases between the two ends. Germline V gene lookup returns CDR1 SGHRS and CDR2 YFSETQ. The CDR3: CASSFEGAEAFF. DNA for the CDR3: TGCGCCAGCAGCTTCGAAGGAGCTGAAGCTTTCTTT.